The 12 T cell receptor beta chains reported below all come from one sample, sequenced in a study of early T cells in non-severe SARS-CoV-2 infection. TCRdb re-called the 5' RACE reads through MiXCR, storing one row per CDR3 protein. This sample has 30,000 or so distinct CDR3 sequences, with less than 7% found just once. The sequencing input was whole blood. The origin of the receptors is an adult who was a healthcare worker with PCR-confirmed SARS-CoV-2 infection or an uninfected control (not recorded which).

CDR3 residues: CATSEGALEEQYF. The CDR3 coding sequence is TGTGCCACCAGTGAAGGGGCCTTAGAAGAGCAGTACTTC. V is TRBV24-1 and J is TRBJ2-7; D possibly corresponds to TRBD1 (5 bases). There are 13 residues in the CDR3. V lost 4 bases and J lost 7, with 13 bases in between. Per germline, CDR1 KGHDR and CDR2 SFDVKD.

This clonotype was detected ten times or more. J is TRBJ2-5 and V is TRBV6-5; D gene uncertain. This CDR3 comprises 12 residues. The ends were cut back, 5 bases at V and 7 bases at J, with 11 bases in the middle. Germline assignment: CDR1 MNHEY and CDR2 SVGAGI. CDR3 sequence (DNA): TGTGCCAGCAGTCCGGCGACCGGGACCCAGTACTTC. Translation: CASSPATGTQYF.

This clonotype was observed a few times. V gene TRBV5-1 combines with J gene TRBJ1-2; D is ambiguous. V was pared by 1 base and J by 3 bases, with 7 bases between. CDR1 is SGHRS and CDR2 is YFSETQ in the germline V gene. The CDR3 contains 13 residues. The chain's CDR3 is CASSLNRHYGYTF. In nucleotides, the CDR3 is TGCGCCAGCAGCTTGAACCGACACTATGGCTACACCTTC.

This clonotype was detected ten times or more. DNA for the CDR3: TGCGCCAGCAGCTCGACAGTCTATAATGAAAAACTGTTTTTT. It specifies CASSSTVYNEKLFF. The chain has TRBV5-1 and TRBJ1-4; weak D call: TRBD1 (5 bases). CDR1 SGHRS and CDR2 YFSETQ come from the germline V gene. The CDR3 runs to 14 residues. Deletions cut 3 bases from V and 4 bases from J, with 10 bases between.

This clonotype was seen a handful of times. The V gene is TRBV24-1, the J gene TRBJ2-3, with D uncertain. This CDR3 region has 12 residues. Germline CDR1 is KGHDR and CDR2 is SFDVKD. Trimming took off 2 bases at V and 3 bases at J, with 2 bases between the two ends. The DNA of the CDR3 is TGTGCCACCAGTGATTATACAGATACGCAGTATTTT. Residues: CATSDYTDTQYF.

At least ten counts were recorded for this clonotype. The CDR3 protein is CASSLMPGRIDTQYF. The CDR3 bases are TGTGCCAGCAGCTTAATGCCGGGCCGCATTGATACCCAGTACTTC. V gene TRBV7-9 combines with J gene TRBJ2-5; no definite D call. The V end lost 2 bases, the J end lost 8 bases, and 18 bases lay between the germline ends. CDR1 and CDR2 (germline): SEHNR, FQNEAQ (reference sequence). The length of the CDR3 is 15 residues. The entire variable domain, with the rest obtained from reference TRBV7-9 and TRBJ2-5, is as follows: DTGVSQNPRHKITKRGQNVTFRCDPISEHNRLYWYRQTLGQGPEFLTYFQNEAQLEKSRLLSDRFSAERPKGSFSTLEIQRTEQGDSAMYLCASSLMPGRIDTQYFGPGTRLLVL.

The table lists this clonotype with many counts. The genes are TRBV12-3 or TRBV12-4 and TRBJ2-3; D is uncertain. The CDR3 contains 13 residues. Trimming took off 7 bases at V and 5 bases at J, with 13 bases between the two ends. For the CDR3, the DNA is TGTGCCAGCACATTCCGATCCGGAGATACGCAGTATTTT. Its translation: CASTFRSGDTQYF.

In its sample, this clonotype was seen many times. The chain recombines TRBV10-3 with TRBJ1-2; 9 bases map to TRBD1. J lost 2 bases, V lost 8 bases, and 6 bases had no gene match. CDR3 length: 14 amino acids. The germline V gene encodes CDR1 ENHRY and CDR2 SYGVKD. Written as DNA, the CDR3 is TGTGCCATCCCCCGGGACAGGGACAACTATGGCTACACCTTC. Translated: CAIPRDRDNYGYTF.

The chain carries TRBV7-2 and TRBJ1-6, with a weak D call TRBD1 (6 bases). V gave up 7 bases and J gave up 6 bases, with 16 bases separating them. The length of the CDR3 is 15 residues. Per the germline V gene, CDR1 is SGHTA and CDR2 is FQGNSA. The CDR3 loop is CASTPGQRRNSPLHF. The CDR3 nucleotides are TGTGCCAGCACCCCTGGACAGAGGCGTAATTCACCCCTCCACTTT. The full variable domain, rest sourced from reference TRBV7-2 and TRBJ1-6, is GAGVSQSPSNKVTEKGKDVELRCDPISGHTALYWYRQSLGQGLEFLIYFQGNSAPDKSGLPSDRFSAERTGGSVSTLTIQRTQQEDSAVYLCASTPGQRRNSPLHFGNGTRLTVT.

This clonotype came up many times. The rearrangement uses TRBV10-2 and TRBJ1-4; a weak D match, TRBD1 (5 bases). Germline lookup yields CDR1 WSHSY and CDR2 SAAADI. V lost 0 bases and J 9 bases, leaving 17 bases between the germline ends. This CDR3 contains 16 residues. The CDR3 reads CASSESVRAPSQKLFF. CDR3 bases: TGCGCCAGCAGTGAGTCAGTCAGGGCCCCTTCGCAAAAACTGTTTTTT.

This clonotype was observed at least ten times. J is TRBJ2-1 and V is TRBV21-1. TRBV21-1 is marked as a pseudogene. This CDR3 comprises 9 residues. This CDR3 is CASSIKQFF. CDR3 coding DNA: TGTGCCAGCAGCATTAAGCAGTTCTTC.

In this sample, this clonotype turned up many times. The chain uses TRBV20-1 and TRBJ2-1; D is ambiguous. Germline CDR1 is DFQATT and CDR2 is SNEGSKA (reference sequence). The CDR3 extends over 12 amino acids. Trimming shortened V by 2 bases and J by 5 bases, and 7 bases separated the two germline ends. CDR3 DNA sequence: TGCAGTGCTAGAAGGCAGCACAATGAGCAGTTCTTC. Amino acids: CSARRQHNEQFF.